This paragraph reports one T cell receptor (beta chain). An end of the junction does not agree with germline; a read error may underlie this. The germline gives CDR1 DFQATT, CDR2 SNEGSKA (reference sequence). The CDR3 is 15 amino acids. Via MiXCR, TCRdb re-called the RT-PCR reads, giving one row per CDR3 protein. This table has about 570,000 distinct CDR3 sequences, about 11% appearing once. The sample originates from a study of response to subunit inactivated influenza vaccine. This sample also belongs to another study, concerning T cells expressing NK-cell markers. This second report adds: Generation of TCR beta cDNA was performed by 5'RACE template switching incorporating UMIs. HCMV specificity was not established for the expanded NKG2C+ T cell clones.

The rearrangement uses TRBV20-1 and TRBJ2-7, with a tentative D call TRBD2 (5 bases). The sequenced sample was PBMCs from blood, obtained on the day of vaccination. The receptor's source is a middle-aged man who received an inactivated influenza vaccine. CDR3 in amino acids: CCARDGEREHIEQYF. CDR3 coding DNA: TGCTGTGCTAGAGACGGAGAACGGGAACACATCGAGCAGTACTTC.